The 30 T cell receptor beta chains below were found in one sample sequenced in a study of cytomegalovirus exposure and HLA in healthy donors. Primers: 60 Vbeta forward and 13 Jbeta reverse. The protocol was immunoSEQ multiplex PCR, while the TCRdb copy is restricted to in-frame clones and leaves out a portion. The data show tens of thousands of clones, around 80% seen once. Sequencing used PBMCs. These receptors came from a man aged 25 to 45 in good health and CMV-seronegative.

The rearrangement joins TRBV29-1 to TRBJ2-3, with 12 nucleotides matching TRBD2. The CDR3 is made up of 15 amino acids. CDR1 and CDR2 (germline): SQVTM, ANQGSEA. Trimming at V came to 1 base and at J to 6 bases, leaving 5 bases not matched to a gene. The chain's CDR3 is CSVEGASGGVDTQYF. The CDR3 coding sequence is TGCAGCGTTGAAGGGGCTAGCGGGGGGGTGGATACGCAGTATTTT.

The chain couples TRBV5-1 to TRBJ1-2; perhaps TRBD1 as D (6 bases). Deletions cut 4 bases from V and 0 bases from J, with 16 bases between. CDR3 length equals 16 residues. Per the germline V gene, CDR1 is SGHRS and CDR2 is YFSETQ. CDR3 in DNA: TGCGCCAGCAGCATCGGTACAGGGCTTGCTAACTATGGCTACACCTTC. It specifies CASSIGTGLANYGYTF.

The chain is built from TRBV5-1 and TRBJ2-1; 7 bases map to TRBD2. The germline V gene has CDR1 SGHRS and CDR2 YFSETQ. Trimming cost V 3 bases and J 7 bases; bases outside gene matches: 7. This CDR3 is built from 14 residues. The CDR3 reads CASSWGAAGNEQFF. In nucleotides, the CDR3 is TGCGCCAGCAGCTGGGGAGCAGCGGGGAATGAGCAGTTCTTC.

V usage is TRBV9 and J usage is TRBJ1-1, with D possibly being TRBD1 (6 bases). Trimming pared 4 bases from V and 3 bases from J, leaving 16 bases between. The CDR3 is 15 amino acids. The germline gives CDR1 SGDLS, CDR2 YYNGEE. The DNA of the CDR3 is TGTGCCAGCAGCCCCTGGACAGAACTGGACACTGAAGCTTTCTTT. Its translation is CASSPWTELDTEAFF. Variable domain in full (rest from reference TRBV9 and TRBJ1-1): DSGVTQTPKHLITATGQRVTLRCSPRSGDLSVYWYQQSLDQGLQFLIQYYNGEERAKGNILERFSAQQFPDLHSELNLSSLELGDSALYFCASSPWTELDTEAFFGQGTRLTVV.

The V gene is TRBV6-5, the J gene TRBJ1-5; a weak D match, TRBD1 (5 bases). This CDR3 is built from 15 residues. The germline V and J ends were trimmed by 0 bases and 6 bases, with 12 bases remaining between them. From germline, CDR1 is MNHEY and CDR2 SVGAGI. CDR3 residues: CASSYSIDGGQPQHF. For the CDR3, the DNA is TGTGCCAGCAGTTACTCAATCGACGGGGGTCAGCCCCAGCATTTT.

In regard to this clone: Its ends do not fully match the called genes, so a read error is possible. Within the sample, other DNA sequences also encode this same CDR3. The chain joins TRBV7-9 to TRBJ1-1, with 8 bases aligning to TRBD1. Germline V lookup: CDR1 SEHNR, CDR2 FQNEAQ (reference sequence). The CDR3 has 15 amino acids. CDR3 residues: CASSQAGGYVTEAFF. CDR3 in DNA: TGTGCCAGCAGCCAGGCAGGGGGCTATGTCACTGAGGCTTTCTTT. Looking up the rest from reference TRBV7-9 and TRBJ1-1 gives the full variable domain: DTGVSQNPRHKITKRGQNVTFRCDPISEHNRLYWYRQTLGQGPEFLTYFQNEAQLEKSRLLSDRFSAERPKGSFSTLEIQRTEQGDSAMYLCASSQAGGYVTEAFFGQGTRLTVV.

The genes are TRBV9 and TRBJ2-3, with 9 bases matching TRBD2. Germline CDR1 is SGDLS and CDR2 is YYNGEE. V was clipped by 4 bases and J by 2 bases; unmatched bases: 8. CDR3 length equals 16 residues. CDR3 sequence: CASSPRAGGPTDTQYF. The CDR3 DNA reads TGTGCCAGCAGCCCTAGAGCGGGGGGCCCCACAGATACGCAGTATTTT. Full variable domain (outside the CDR3, taken from reference TRBV9 and TRBJ2-3): DSGVTQTPKHLITATGQRVTLRCSPRSGDLSVYWYQQSLDQGLQFLIQYYNGEERAKGNILERFSAQQFPDLHSELNLSSLELGDSALYFCASSPRAGGPTDTQYFGPGTRLTVL.

There are a few counts of this clone. Within the sample, other DNA sequences also encode this same CDR3. This chain joins TRBV7-2 and TRBJ2-1; no firm D call. The CDR3 sequence is 12 residues long. The V gene's germline CDR1 is SGHTA and CDR2 FQGNSA. The V end lost 7 bases, the J end lost 6 bases, and 10 bases lay between the germline ends. CDR3 bases: TGTGCCAGCATCGAGTTATTCAATGAGCAGTTCTTC. Translating it yields CASIELFNEQFF. Full variable domain (remainder filled in from reference TRBV7-2 and TRBJ2-1): GAGVSQSPSNKVTEKGKDVELRCDPISGHTALYWYRQSLGQGLEFLIYFQGNSAPDKSGLPSDRFSAERTGGSVSTLTIQRTQQEDSAVYLCASIELFNEQFFGPGTRLTVL.

V usage is TRBV7-3 and J usage is TRBJ1-1; D gene ambiguous. V was shortened by 4 bases and J by 0 bases, with 12 bases between the two germline ends. The CDR3 has 15 residues. Germline values: CDR1 SGHTA, CDR2 FQGTGA. CDR3 in amino acids: CASSYGELMNTEAFF. As DNA, the CDR3 is TGTGCCAGCAGCTACGGGGAACTCATGAACACTGAAGCTTTCTTT.

The chain uses TRBV27 and TRBJ1-5; no definite D call. CDR3 length equals 15 residues. The germline V gene has CDR1 MNHEY and CDR2 SMNVEV (reference sequence). The V gene lost 4 bases and the J gene lost 2 bases, with 12 bases spanning the gap. Here the CDR3 DNA reads TGTGCCAGCAGTTCCGAGGGTGCCCGCAATCAGCCCCAGCATTTT. It codes for CASSSEGARNQPQHF.

The chain combines TRBV7-8 with TRBJ1-4; TRBD1 matches 8 bases. Germline V gives CDR1 SGHVS, CDR2 FQNEAQ. This CDR3 spans 13 amino acids. With V trimmed by 9 bases and J by 5 bases, 5 bases remained unmatched. The CDR3 protein is CASRRTGNEKLFF. DNA for the CDR3: TGTGCCAGTAGACGGACAGGGAATGAAAAACTGTTTTTT.

The chain uses TRBV6-1 and TRBJ2-7, with 12 bases lining up with TRBD1. The CDR3 totals 15 residues. Losses at the gene ends were 6 bases for V and 6 bases for J; bases not matched to a gene: 9. Germline loops: CDR1 MNHNS, CDR2 SASEGT. The CDR3 sequence is CASSELGTGGFEQYF. CDR3 in DNA: TGTGCCAGCAGCGAACTGGGGACAGGGGGCTTCGAGCAGTACTTC.

This chain uses TRBV29-1 with TRBJ1-2; D gene unclear. The CDR3 totals 14 residues. Germline CDR1 reads SQVTM; CDR2 reads ANQGSEA. Trimming pared 7 bases from V and 2 bases from J, leaving 17 bases between. The CDR3 DNA reads TGCAGCGCTGAGGGTCGGGGAATGAACTATGGCTACACCTTC. Protein: CSAEGRGMNYGYTF. Full variable domain (outside the CDR3, taken from reference TRBV29-1 and TRBJ1-2): SAVISQKPSRDICQRGTSLTIQCQVDSQVTMMFWYRQQPGQSLTLIATANQGSEATYESGFVIDKFPISRPNLTFSTLTVSNMSPEDSSIYLCSAEGRGMNYGYTFGSGTRLTVV.

The CDR3 sequence is CASRSGGDEKLFF. The CDR3 DNA reads TGTGCCAGTAGATCAGGGGGCGATGAAAAACTGTTTTTT. The V and J genes are TRBV19 and TRBJ1-4; 8 positions match TRBD1. Trimming removed 6 bases from V and 6 bases from J; junction bases left unmatched: 3. This CDR3 spans 13 amino acids. Germline CDR1 is LNHDA and CDR2 is SQIVND (reference sequence).

This clone has just a few counts. This sequence joins TRBV19 and TRBJ1-5; D remains unclear. CDR3 length: 12 amino acids. Germline assignment: CDR1 LNHDA and CDR2 SQIVND (reference sequence). The ends were cut back, 7 bases at V and 5 bases at J, with 9 bases in the middle. This CDR3 is CASTVRDQPQHF. The CDR3, as DNA: TGTGCCAGTACGGTTCGAGATCAGCCCCAGCATTTT.

This clone was observed a single time. The chain uses TRBV2 and TRBJ2-2, with a tentative D call TRBD1 (7 bases). CDR1 is SNHLY and CDR2 is FYNNEI in the germline V gene. CDR3 length: 14 residues. V was pared by 2 bases and J by 6 bases, with 10 bases between. CDR3 DNA sequence: TGTGCCAGCAGTGAAACAGGGGAGGCCGGGGAGCTGTTTTTT. Translation: CASSETGEAGELFF.

The rearrangement joins TRBV14 to TRBJ2-2; D may be TRBD2 (5 bases). Trimming took 1 base from V and 5 from J, leaving 8 bases between them. The germline CDR1 and CDR2 sequences are SGHDN and FVKESK. The CDR3 loop spans 14 amino acids. CDR3 sequence (DNA): TGTGCCAGCAGCCAAGTGGTAGCGACCGGGGAGCTGTTTTTT. It is translated as CASSQVVATGELFF.

The V gene is TRBV7-8, the J gene TRBJ2-5, with 8 bases that match TRBD2. V lost 4 bases, J lost 4 bases, and 5 bases stayed unmatched. The germline V gene encodes CDR1 SGHVS and CDR2 FQNEAQ. CDR3 length: 14 amino acids. CDR3 protein: CASSYGTSVETQYF. CDR3 coding DNA: TGTGCCAGCAGCTACGGGACTAGTGTAGAGACCCAGTACTTC.

This chain uses TRBV28 with TRBJ1-2, with a tentative D call TRBD1 (5 bases). Trimming removed 5 bases from V and 3 bases from J, with 10 bases in between. CDR3 size: 13 residues. Germline V lookup: CDR1 MDHEN, CDR2 SYDVKM. The CDR3 spells CASSLAGDYGYTF. DNA of the CDR3: TGTGCCAGCAGTCTCGCGGGGGACTATGGCTACACCTTC.

The chain carries TRBV5-1 and TRBJ2-7, with 7 positions matching TRBD1. This CDR3 is built from 14 residues. In germline, CDR1 is SGHRS, CDR2 YFSETQ. With 4 bases clipped from V and 4 bases from J, the junction kept 8 bases outside the gene matches. The CDR3 spells CASSPTGTAYEQYF. The CDR3 DNA follows: TGCGCCAGCAGCCCAACCGGGACAGCTTACGAGCAGTACTTC.

V usage is TRBV5-1 and J usage is TRBJ1-2, with a tentative D call TRBD1 (5 bases). The CDR3 is made up of 15 amino acids. Germline V gene sequence: CDR1 SGHRS, CDR2 YFSETQ. The germline V and J ends were trimmed by 3 bases and 1 base, with 13 bases remaining between them. The CDR3 DNA follows: TGCGCCAGCAGCTCCGGGACTCAGGGTAACTATGGCTACACCTTC. Protein product: CASSSGTQGNYGYTF.

DNA for the CDR3: TGCGCCAGCAGCTTGGGGCAGGGGGCGACAACTGGGGCCAACGTCCTGACTTTC. Translation gives CASSLGQGATTGANVLTF. The rearrangement links TRBV5-1 to TRBJ2-6; 8 bases map to TRBD1. CDR1 and CDR2 (germline): SGHRS, YFSETQ. The CDR3 loop spans 18 amino acids. The V segment lost 0 bases and the J segment 2 bases; nucleotides outside the gene matches: 7.

The rearrangement joins TRBV7-6 to TRBJ2-1; the D gene is possibly TRBD1 (6 bases). The CDR3 covers 14 residues. The V gene lost 7 bases and the J gene lost 8 bases, with 18 bases spanning the gap. Germline CDR1 and CDR2: SGHVS and FNYEAQ. CDR3 amino acids: CASISGHKVDEQFF. CDR3 coding DNA: TGTGCCAGCATATCGGGACATAAGGTGGATGAGCAGTTCTTC. The whole variable domain, remainder taken from reference TRBV7-6 and TRBJ2-1, is GAGVSQSPRYKVTKRGQDVALRCDPISGHVSLYWYRQALGQGPEFLTYFNYEAQQDKSGLPNDRFSAERPEGSISTLTIQRTEQRDSAMYRCASISGHKVDEQFFGPGTRLTVL.

This clone was seen more than once but under ten times. This chain connects TRBV6-5 to TRBJ1-2, with TRBD1 matching over 11 bases. Losses at the gene ends were 2 bases for V and 7 bases for J; bases not matched to a gene: 6. This CDR3 comprises 15 residues. Germline lookup yields CDR1 MNHEY and CDR2 SVGAGI. The CDR3 DNA reads TGTGCCAGCAGTTACGACCCGGGACAGGGGGGTGGCTACACCTTC. Its translation: CASSYDPGQGGGYTF.

The V gene is TRBV19, the J gene TRBJ1-1; tentative D call: TRBD1 (6 bases). V shed 6 bases and J shed 2 bases, with 13 bases lying between them. Germline V gene lookup returns CDR1 LNHDA and CDR2 SQIVND (reference sequence). This CDR3 region has 14 residues. In DNA form, the CDR3 reads TGTGCCAGTAGGACGAGGACAGCTAACACTGAAGCTTTCTTT. Amino acids: CASRTRTANTEAFF.

The chain is built from TRBV7-6 and TRBJ1-4; D is unresolved. Looked up from germline, CDR1 is SGHVS and CDR2 is FNYEAQ. The V end was cut by 2 bases, the J end by 8 bases, with 6 bases between. The CDR3 spans 12 residues. The CDR3 region has the DNA TGTGCCAGCAGCTTAAACGAGGAAAAACTGTTTTTT. Protein product: CASSLNEEKLFF.

The chain carries TRBV4-3 and TRBJ2-2; TRBD1 matches at 9 bases. Germline V gene data show CDR1 as LGHNA and CDR2 as YSLEER. This CDR3 is 17 amino acids long. Losses at the gene ends were 0 bases for V and 4 bases for J; bases not matched to a gene: 6. The CDR3 DNA follows: TGCGCCAGCAGCCAAGATTGGACAGGGGTCTCCACCGGGGAGCTGTTTTTT. The encoded protein is CASSQDWTGVSTGELFF.

This clone was observed a single time. The V gene is TRBV6-4, the J gene TRBJ1-2; tentatively, D is TRBD1 (5 bases). The germline V gene has CDR1 MRHNA and CDR2 SNTAGT. V was cut by 3 bases and J by 2 bases, with 13 bases left in between. CDR3 size: 15 residues. CDR3 residues: CASSERQGLNYGYTF. The CDR3 DNA follows: TGTGCCAGCAGTGAGAGGCAGGGCCTAAACTATGGCTACACCTTC.

This clone was seen a single time. The V and J genes are TRBV2 and TRBJ2-3, with 11 bases fitting TRBD2. Germline lookup yields CDR1 SNHLY and CDR2 FYNNEI. Trimming at V came to 6 bases and at J to 2 bases, leaving 7 bases not matched to a gene. There are 16 residues in the CDR3. The CDR3 loop is CASRRPSGGTTDTQYF. In DNA form, the CDR3 reads TGTGCCAGCAGGCGCCCTAGCGGGGGGACCACAGATACGCAGTATTTT.

The chain couples TRBV6-5 to TRBJ2-5, with D possibly being TRBD2 (5 bases). V was trimmed by 0 bases and J by 2 bases, leaving 13 bases between them. This CDR3 has 16 residues. Germline CDR1 and CDR2: MNHEY and SVGAGI. The CDR3 reads CASSYSITRVQETQYF. The CDR3 DNA sequence: TGTGCCAGCAGTTACTCGATAACGCGGGTGCAAGAGACCCAGTACTTC.